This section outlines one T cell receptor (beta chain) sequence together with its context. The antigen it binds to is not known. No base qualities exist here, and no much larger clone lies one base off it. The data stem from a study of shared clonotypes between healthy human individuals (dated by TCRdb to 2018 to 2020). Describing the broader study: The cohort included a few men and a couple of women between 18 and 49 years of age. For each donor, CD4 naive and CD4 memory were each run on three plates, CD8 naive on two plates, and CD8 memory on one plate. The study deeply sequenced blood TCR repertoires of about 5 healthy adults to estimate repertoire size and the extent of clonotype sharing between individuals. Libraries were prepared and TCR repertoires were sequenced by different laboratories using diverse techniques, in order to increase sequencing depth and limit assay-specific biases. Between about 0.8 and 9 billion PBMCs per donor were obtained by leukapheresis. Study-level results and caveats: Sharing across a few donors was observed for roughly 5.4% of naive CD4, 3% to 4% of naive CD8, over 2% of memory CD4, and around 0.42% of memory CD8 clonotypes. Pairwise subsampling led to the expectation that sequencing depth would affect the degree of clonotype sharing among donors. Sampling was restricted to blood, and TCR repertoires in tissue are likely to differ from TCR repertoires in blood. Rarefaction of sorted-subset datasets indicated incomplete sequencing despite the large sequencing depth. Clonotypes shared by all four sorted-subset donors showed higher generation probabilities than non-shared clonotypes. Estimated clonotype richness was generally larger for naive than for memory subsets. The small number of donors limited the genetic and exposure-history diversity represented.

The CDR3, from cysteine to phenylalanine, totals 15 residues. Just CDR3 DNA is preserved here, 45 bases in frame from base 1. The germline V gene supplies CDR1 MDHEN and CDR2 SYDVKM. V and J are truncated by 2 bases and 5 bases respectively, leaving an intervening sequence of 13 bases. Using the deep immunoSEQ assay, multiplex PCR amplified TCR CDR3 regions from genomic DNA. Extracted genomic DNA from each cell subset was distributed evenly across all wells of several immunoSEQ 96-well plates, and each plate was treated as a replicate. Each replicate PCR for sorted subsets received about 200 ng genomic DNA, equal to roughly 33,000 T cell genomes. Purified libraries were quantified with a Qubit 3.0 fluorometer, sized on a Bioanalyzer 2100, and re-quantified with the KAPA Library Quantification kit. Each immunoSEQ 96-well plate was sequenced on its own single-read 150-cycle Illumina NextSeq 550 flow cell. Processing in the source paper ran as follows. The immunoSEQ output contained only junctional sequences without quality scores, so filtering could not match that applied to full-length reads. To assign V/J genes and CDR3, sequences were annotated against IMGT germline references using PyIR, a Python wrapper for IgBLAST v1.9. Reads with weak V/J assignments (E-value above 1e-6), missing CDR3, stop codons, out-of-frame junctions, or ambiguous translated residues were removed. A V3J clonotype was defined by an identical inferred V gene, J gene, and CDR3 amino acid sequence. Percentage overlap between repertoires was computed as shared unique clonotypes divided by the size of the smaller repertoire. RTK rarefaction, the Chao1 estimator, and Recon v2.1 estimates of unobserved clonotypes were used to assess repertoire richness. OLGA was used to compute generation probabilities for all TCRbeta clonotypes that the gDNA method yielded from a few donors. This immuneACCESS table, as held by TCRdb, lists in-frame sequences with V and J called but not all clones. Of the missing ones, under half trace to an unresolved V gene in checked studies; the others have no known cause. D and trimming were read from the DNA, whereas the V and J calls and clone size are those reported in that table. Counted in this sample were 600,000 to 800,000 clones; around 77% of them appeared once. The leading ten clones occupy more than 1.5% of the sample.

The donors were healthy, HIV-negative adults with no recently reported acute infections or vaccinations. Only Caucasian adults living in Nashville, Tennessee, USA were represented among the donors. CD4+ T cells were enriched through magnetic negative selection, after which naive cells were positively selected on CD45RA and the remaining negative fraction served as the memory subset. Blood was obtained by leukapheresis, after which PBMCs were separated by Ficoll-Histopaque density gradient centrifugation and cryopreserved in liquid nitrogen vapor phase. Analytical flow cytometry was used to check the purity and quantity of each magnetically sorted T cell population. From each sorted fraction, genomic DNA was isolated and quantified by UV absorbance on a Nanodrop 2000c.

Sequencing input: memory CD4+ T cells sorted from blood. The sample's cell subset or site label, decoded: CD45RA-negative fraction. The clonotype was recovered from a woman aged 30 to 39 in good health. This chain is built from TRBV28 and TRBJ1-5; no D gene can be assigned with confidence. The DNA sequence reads TGTGCCAGCAGTTTACCAACACATACACATCAGCCCCAGCATTTT. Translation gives CASSLPTHTHQPQHF.